This entry features one T cell receptor (beta chain) sequence. Its antigen is unknown. Germline V gives CDR1 SGHVS, CDR2 FNYEAQ. The V gene end was trimmed by 3 bases and the J gene end by 7 bases; junction bases not matched to a gene: 5. CDR3 size: 13 residues. The data derive from a study of siplizumab effects on memory and regulatory T cells. Sequencing was performed with immunoSEQ multiplex PCR; in TCRdb, only in-frame clones are kept and a portion is missing. The table lists about 26,000 clones, 65% to 90% of them singletons, with 24% in the top ten. Overall study results and limits: Neither a naive nor a memory phenotype was assignable to roughly 75-97% of proliferating CD4+ or CD8+ clones. To unstimulated subsets, only a minor fraction of alloreactive clones could be mapped.

Sequences were obtained from memory CD4+ T cells sorted from blood. This clonotype was obtained from a human donor in good health. V and J are TRBV7-6 and TRBJ2-7; 8 positions match TRBD1. The CDR3 here is CASSFDRGREQYF. For the CDR3, the DNA is TGTGCCAGCAGCTTCGACAGGGGTAGGGAGCAGTACTTC.